This entry is about one TCR beta chain. The sample originates from a study of cytomegalovirus exposure and HLA in healthy donors. The PCR ran on 60 Vbeta and 13 Jbeta primers. The data were produced by immunoSEQ multiplex PCR, yet TCRdb's version contains in-frame clones alone and is incomplete. Counted here are some 110,000 clones, about 78% occurring once; the ten biggest clones make up under 1.5%. The ends were cut back, 0 bases at V and 10 bases at J, with 14 bases in the middle. From germline, CDR1 is LNHDA and CDR2 SQIVND (reference sequence). The CDR3 consists of 14 residues. The rearrangement links TRBV19 to TRBJ2-3, with D perhaps matching TRBD2 (5 bases). This clonotype was sampled from a man aged 25 to 40 in good health and CMV-seronegative. The sequenced sample consisted of PBMCs. CDR3: CASSIDLEDLAQYF. As DNA, the CDR3 is TGTGCCAGTAGTATAGATCTTGAGGACTTGGCGCAGTATTTT.